The clone carrying this TCR beta chain was found a few times. The entry originates in a study of blood T cell repertoires in COVID-19. Germline lookup yields CDR1 SGHNT and CDR2 YENEEA. The junction had 11 bases not matched to a gene; V was cut back by 5 bases and J by 6 bases. This CDR3 is built from 15 residues. Per the original methods: How many nucleated cells were present was estimated from reference gene primer amplification. Using immunoSEQ multiplex PCR, the repertoire was profiled, and TCRdb retains in-frame clones only, with some absent. That table supplies the V and J calls and clone size; D and trimming were determined from the DNA. The table lists over 150,000 clones, just under 85% of them singletons.

Sequencing was carried out using peripheral blood. The chain recombines TRBV11-3 with TRBJ1-1, with 8 nucleotides matching TRBD1. This TCR was recovered from a woman aged 80 or over with COVID-19, enrolled during active disease. CDR3 loop: CASSTTGAKGAEAFF. The CDR3 DNA sequence: TGTGCCAGCAGCACGACAGGGGCTAAGGGGGCTGAAGCTTTCTTT.